This entry lists 15 T cell receptor beta chains sequenced from one sample in a study of cytomegalovirus exposure and HLA in healthy donors. The PCR had 60 Vbeta and 13 Jbeta primers. Assay: immunoSEQ multiplex PCR; the TCRdb copy retains only in-frame clones and omits some. There are about 160,000 clones in the sample; approximately 80% occur only once, and around 9% lies in the top ten. Sequencing used PBMCs. All receptors derive from a male donor in good health and CMV-seropositive.

The chain carries TRBV5-1 and TRBJ2-5; a weak D match, TRBD1 (5 bases). TRBJ2-7 matches the DNA end more closely, so the J call is doubtful. Germline-derived CDR1 and CDR2 are SGHRS and YFSETQ. The CDR3 loop spans 15 amino acids. The CDR3 loop reads CASSISRGFEYEQYF. DNA for the CDR3: TGCGCCAGCAGTATTTCTAGGGGTTTTGAATACGAGCAGTACTTC.

The chain employs TRBV10-3 and TRBJ1-2; D is perhaps TRBD1 (5 bases). This CDR3 region has 13 residues. CDR1 is ENHRY, CDR2 SYGVKD, per germline. The V and J ends lost 4 bases and 2 bases respectively, with 8 bases between them. In DNA form, the CDR3 reads TGTGCCATCAGTGGCGACAGCAACTATGGCTACACCTTC. Translated: CAISGDSNYGYTF.

V gene TRBV11-2 combines with J gene TRBJ2-5, with 7 bases aligning to TRBD1. The germline V gene encodes CDR1 SGHAT and CDR2 FQNNGV. This CDR3 region has 14 residues. With V trimmed by 3 bases and J by 2 bases, 3 bases remained unmatched. CDR3 nucleotides: TGTGCCAGCAGCTTGTCAGGGGGTCAAGAGACCCAGTACTTC. It is translated as CASSLSGGQETQYF.

This clone was seen only once. The chain combines TRBV5-6 with TRBJ2-2; a weak D match, TRBD2 (5 bases). Trimming cost V 0 bases and J 6 bases, with 15 bases left between them. The CDR3 covers 16 residues. Germline V CDR1 and CDR2: SGHDT, YYEEEE. The CDR3 sequence is CASSLVPSPVAGELFF. The CDR3 DNA is TGTGCCAGCAGCTTGGTTCCTAGCCCTGTAGCCGGGGAGCTGTTTTTT.

The rearrangement joins TRBV6-5 to TRBJ1-1; 7 nucleotides align to TRBD1. The germline V gene encodes CDR1 MNHEY and CDR2 SVGAGI. J was trimmed by 4 bases and V by 6 bases; bases with no gene match: 5. This CDR3 spans 13 amino acids. CDR3 in DNA: TGTGCCAGCAGACGGACAGGCTTCACTGAAGCTTTCTTT. It is translated as CASRRTGFTEAFF.

This clone came up once. The V and J genes are TRBV7-2 and TRBJ2-1; D remains ambiguous. The CDR3 contains 11 residues. Germline assignment: CDR1 SGHTA and CDR2 FQGNSA. Trimming shortened V by 8 bases and J by 10 bases, and 12 bases separated the two germline ends. This chain's CDR3 is CASSITEEQFF. Written as DNA, the CDR3 is TGTGCCAGCTCAATAACGGAGGAGCAGTTCTTC.

The chain uses TRBV6-6 and TRBJ2-7, with TRBD2 matching 14 bases. Unmatched junction bases numbered 2, after V lost 4 bases and J lost 3 bases. Germline V gene lookup returns CDR1 MNHNY and CDR2 SVGAGI (reference sequence). This CDR3 has 15 residues. The DNA for the CDR3 is TGTGCCAGCAGTTCGACTAGCGGGAGGGGCTACGAGCAGTACTTC. Translation: CASSSTSGRGYEQYF.

This clone came up many times. This sequence joins TRBV6-5 and TRBJ1-4; TRBD1 agrees at 7 bases. The CDR3 loop spans 15 amino acids. V trimming: 3 bases; J trimming: 5 bases; junction bases outside the gene matches: 6. CDR1 and CDR2 (germline): MNHEY, SVGAGI. Here the CDR3 DNA reads TGTGCCAGCAGTTATAACGACAGGGCAAATGAAAAACTGTTTTTT. Translation gives CASSYNDRANEKLFF.

The V gene is TRBV14, the J gene TRBJ2-1; 10 bases fit TRBD2. Unmatched junction bases numbered 12, after V lost 4 bases and J lost 9 bases. Germline CDR1 SGHDN, CDR2 FVKESK. The CDR3 contains 16 residues. In DNA form, the CDR3 reads TGTGCCAGCAGCCGACTAGCGGGTATTAATGATGGTGAGCAGTTCTTC. This gives the protein CASSRLAGINDGEQFF.

The chain employs TRBV4-1 and TRBJ2-5; 12 bases are a match to TRBD2. Germline-derived CDR1 and CDR2 are MGHRA and YSYEKL. Unmatched junction bases numbered 7, after V lost 0 bases and J lost 5 bases. The CDR3 runs 17 residues. Here the CDR3 DNA reads TGCGCCAGCAGCCAAGATCCCGGGACTAGCGGGTTGGAGACCCAGTACTTC. Its translation: CASSQDPGTSGLETQYF.

This chain uses TRBV6-5 with TRBJ1-1; perhaps TRBD1 as D (5 bases). V lost 5 bases and J lost 5, with 12 bases in between. Germline CDR1 is MNHEY and CDR2 is SVGAGI. The CDR3 length is 13 residues. This chain's CDR3 is CASSRDRATEAFF. The DNA of the CDR3 is TGTGCCAGCAGTCGAGACAGAGCGACTGAAGCTTTCTTT.

This chain connects TRBV28 to TRBJ2-2; perhaps TRBD1 as D (6 bases). From germline, CDR1 is MDHEN and CDR2 SYDVKM. Between the trimmed V and J ends, which lost 6 bases and 7 bases, there was a span of 9 bases. The CDR3 consists of 12 residues. In nucleotides, the CDR3 is TGTGCCAGCAGACAGGGATTCGGGGAGCTGTTTTTT. Protein: CASRQGFGELFF.

The gene calls are TRBV2 and TRBJ1-3, with 11 bases fitting TRBD1. This CDR3 comprises 17 residues. Unmatched junction bases numbered 7, after V lost 6 bases and J lost 0 bases. The germline V gene encodes CDR1 SNHLY and CDR2 FYNNEI. CDR3 sequence reads: CASRPGTGGHSGNTIYF. The CDR3 DNA is TGTGCCAGCAGGCCCGGGACAGGGGGTCACTCTGGAAACACCATATATTTT.

This chain links TRBV29-1 with TRBJ2-1; D perhaps matches TRBD2 (6 bases). The ends were cut back, 6 bases at V and 2 bases at J, with 11 bases in the middle. Germline V gene lookup returns CDR1 SQVTM and CDR2 ANQGSEA. This CDR3 contains 13 residues. The CDR3, as DNA: TGCAGCGTAAGGGGAGGTACCTACAATGAGCAGTTCTTC. Translated, it gives CSVRGGTYNEQFF.

The V and J genes are TRBV10-2 and TRBJ1-6; D is perhaps TRBD1 (5 bases). Trimming removed 6 bases from V and 1 base from J, with 16 bases in between. Per germline, CDR1 WSHSY and CDR2 SAAADI. The CDR3 consists of 17 residues. CDR3 amino acids: CASSKPGMGSYNSPLHF. CDR3 nucleotides: TGCGCCAGCAGCAAACCAGGGATGGGGTCCTATAATTCACCCCTCCACTTT.